Included here is one T cell receptor beta chain sequence, with context. The antigen remains unidentified. Generated by immunoSEQ multiplex PCR, the TCRdb table keeps only in-frame clones and is missing some. The sample contains 2 million to 2.5 million clones, 95% of which appear only once. These data are taken from a study of shared clonotypes between healthy human individuals. This CDR3 is 15 amino acids long. Germline V gene lookup returns CDR1 SGHTA and CDR2 FQGNSA. V dropped 0 bases and J dropped 9 bases, with 17 bases sitting between them. Findings and caveats of the study: Non-shared clonotypes were found to have lower generation probabilities than the clonotypes that were shared by all four of the sorted-subset donors.

V usage is TRBV7-2 and J usage is TRBJ1-1; D possibly corresponds to TRBD1 (5 bases). The receptor comes from a man younger than 35 in good health. Sequenced material: naive CD4+ T cells sorted from blood. Subset meaning: CD45RA+ positively selected. The CDR3 region has the DNA TGTGCCAGCAGCTTAGCGCAGGGAATGGGTAGGAAAGCTTTCTTT. Translating gives CASSLAQGMGRKAFF.